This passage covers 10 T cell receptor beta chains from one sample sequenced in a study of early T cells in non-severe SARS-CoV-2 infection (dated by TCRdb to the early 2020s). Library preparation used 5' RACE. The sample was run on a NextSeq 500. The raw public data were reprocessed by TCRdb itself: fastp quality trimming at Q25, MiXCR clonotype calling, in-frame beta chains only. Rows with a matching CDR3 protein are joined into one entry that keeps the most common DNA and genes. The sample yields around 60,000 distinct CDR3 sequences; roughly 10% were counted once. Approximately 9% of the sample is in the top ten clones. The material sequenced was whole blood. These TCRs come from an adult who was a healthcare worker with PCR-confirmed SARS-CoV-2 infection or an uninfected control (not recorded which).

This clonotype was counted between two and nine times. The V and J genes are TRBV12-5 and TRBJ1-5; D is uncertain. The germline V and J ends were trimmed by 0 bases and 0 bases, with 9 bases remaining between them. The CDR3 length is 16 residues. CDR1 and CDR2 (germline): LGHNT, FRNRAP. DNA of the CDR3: TGTGCTAGTGGTTTGGTACTGGGTAATAGCAATCAGCCCCAGCATTTT. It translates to CASGLVLGNSNQPQHF. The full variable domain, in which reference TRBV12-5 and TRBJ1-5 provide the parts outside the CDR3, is DARVTQTPRHKVTEMGQEVTMRCQPILGHNTVFWYRQTMMQGLELLAYFRNRAPLDDSGMPKDRFSAEMPDATLATLKIQPSEPRDSAVYFCASGLVLGNSNQPQHFGDGTRLSIL.

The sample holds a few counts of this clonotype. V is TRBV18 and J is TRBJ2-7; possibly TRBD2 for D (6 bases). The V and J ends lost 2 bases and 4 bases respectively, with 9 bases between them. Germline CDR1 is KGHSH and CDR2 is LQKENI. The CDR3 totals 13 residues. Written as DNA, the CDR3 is TGTGCCAGCTCACCATCGGCGGGGTACGAGCAGTACTTC. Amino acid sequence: CASSPSAGYEQYF.

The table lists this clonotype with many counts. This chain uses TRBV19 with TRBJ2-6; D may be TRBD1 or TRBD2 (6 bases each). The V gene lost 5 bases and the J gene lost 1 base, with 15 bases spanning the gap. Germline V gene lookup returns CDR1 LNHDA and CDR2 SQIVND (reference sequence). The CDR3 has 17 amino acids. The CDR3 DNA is TGTGCCAGTAGTCAGTCCAGGGGAGGATCTGGGGCCAACGTCCTGACTTTC. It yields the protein CASSQSRGGSGANVLTF.

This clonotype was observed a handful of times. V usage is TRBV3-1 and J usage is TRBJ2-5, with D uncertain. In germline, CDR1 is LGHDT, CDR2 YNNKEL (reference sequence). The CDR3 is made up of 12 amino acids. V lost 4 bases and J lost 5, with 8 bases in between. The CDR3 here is CASSLRPETQYF. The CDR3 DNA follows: TGTGCCAGCAGCCTGAGGCCGGAGACCCAGTACTTC.

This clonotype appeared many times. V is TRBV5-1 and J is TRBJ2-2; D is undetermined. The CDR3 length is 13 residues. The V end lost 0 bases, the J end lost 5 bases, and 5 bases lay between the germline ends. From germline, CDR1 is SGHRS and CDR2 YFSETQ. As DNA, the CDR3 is TGCGCCAGCAGCTTGGCTGCTACCGGGGAGCTGTTTTTT. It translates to CASSLAATGELFF.

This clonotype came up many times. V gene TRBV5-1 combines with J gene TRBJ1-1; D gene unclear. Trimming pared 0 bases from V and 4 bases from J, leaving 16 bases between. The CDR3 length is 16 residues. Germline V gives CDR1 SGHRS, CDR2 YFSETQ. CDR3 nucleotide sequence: TGCGCCAGCAGCTTGGCGGGTTCGAACCTGGGCACTGAAGCTTTCTTT. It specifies CASSLAGSNLGTEAFF.

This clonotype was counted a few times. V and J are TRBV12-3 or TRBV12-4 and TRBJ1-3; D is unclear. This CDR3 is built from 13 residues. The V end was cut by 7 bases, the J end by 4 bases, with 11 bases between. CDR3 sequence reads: CASTSNRGNTIYF. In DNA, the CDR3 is TGTGCCAGCACCTCTAATAGAGGAAACACCATATATTTT.

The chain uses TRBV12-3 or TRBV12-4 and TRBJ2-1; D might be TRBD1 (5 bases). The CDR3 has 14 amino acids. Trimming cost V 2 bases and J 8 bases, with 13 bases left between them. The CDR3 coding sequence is TGTGCCAGCAGTTTAAAGGCAGGGCTCCATGAGCAGTTCTTC. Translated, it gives CASSLKAGLHEQFF.

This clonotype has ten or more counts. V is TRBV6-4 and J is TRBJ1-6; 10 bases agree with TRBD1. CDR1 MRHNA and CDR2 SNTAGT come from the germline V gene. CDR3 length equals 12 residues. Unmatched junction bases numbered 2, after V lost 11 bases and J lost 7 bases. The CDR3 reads CADRGPNSPLHF. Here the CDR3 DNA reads TGTGCCGACAGGGGGCCGAATTCACCCCTCCACTTT.

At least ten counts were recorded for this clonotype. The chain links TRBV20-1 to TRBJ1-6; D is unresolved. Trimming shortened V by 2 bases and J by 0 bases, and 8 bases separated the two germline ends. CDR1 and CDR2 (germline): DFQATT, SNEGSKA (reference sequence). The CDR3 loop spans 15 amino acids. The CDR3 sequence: CSARSAVSYNSPLHF. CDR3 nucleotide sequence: TGCAGTGCTAGAAGCGCCGTCTCCTATAATTCACCCCTCCACTTT.